This TCR beta chain derives from a study of blood T cell repertoires in COVID-19. TCRdb's copy holds only in-frame clones and misses some; the assay was immunoSEQ multiplex PCR. The sample lists about 250,000 clones; approximately 84% were seen once. Germline values: CDR1 LNHNV, CDR2 YYDKDF (reference sequence). The CDR3 covers 15 residues. V lost 0 bases and J 8 bases, leaving 16 bases between the germline ends. The source material was PBMCs or T cells enriched from blood (not recorded which). The clonotype was recovered from a middle-aged man who had recovered from COVID-19. The chain combines TRBV15 with TRBJ1-2; D is unresolved. The CDR3 region is CATSRDGTIYSGYTF. CDR3 bases: TGTGCCACCAGCAGAGACGGTACGATCTACAGCGGCTACACCTTC.